The present entry profiles one T cell receptor beta chain with its context. Its specificity is not known. No treatment of any kind had been given to any patient before thyroid surgery. These data are taken from a study of metastatic and nonmetastatic thyroid tumors. Study findings and constraints: According to reports, the diversity of TCR beta was significantly higher in malignant thyroid tumors than in benign nodules, and this held in both blood and tumor samples.

TCRdb reprocessed the PCR reads via MiXCR. The data contain 14,000 or so clones, roughly a third of them singletons. Trimming pared 0 bases from V and 7 bases from J, leaving 7 bases between. The CDR3 runs 12 residues. From germline, CDR1 is SGHDT and CDR2 YYEEEE. The clonotype originates from a male donor with papillary thyroid cancer or a benign thyroid nodule (not recorded which). Some clones in this sample may be carry-over from other donors' samples. The material sequenced was tumor tissue. J is TRBJ1-2 and V is TRBV5-6; D remains unclear. This chain's CDR3 is CASSLGKGGYTF. The DNA of the CDR3 is TGTGCCAGCAGCTTGGGTAAGGGTGGCTACACCTTC.